This T cell receptor (beta chain) originates from a study of cytomegalovirus exposure and HLA in healthy donors. Looking at the study overall: In an earlier analysis, 90 million to 130 million unique TCR beta sequences were found from some 180 million T cells.

With V trimmed by 5 bases and J by 7 bases, 11 bases remained unmatched. Germline V lookup: CDR1 SEHNR, CDR2 FQNEAQ (reference sequence). The CDR3 spans 15 residues. The PCR contained 60 Vbeta and 13 Jbeta primers. Data came from immunoSEQ multiplex PCR; TCRdb stores just in-frame clones and leaves some out. The sample holds approximately 190,000 clones, 75% to 90% seen once. The source of this sequence is a woman aged 18-29 years in good health and CMV-seronegative. Sequencing input: PBMCs. This chain joins TRBV7-9 and TRBJ2-7, with 10 bases lining up with TRBD1. In nucleotides, the CDR3 is TGTGCCAGCAGCCAAGACAGGGGGCCGGCACAGGAGCAGTACTTC. Encoded protein: CASSQDRGPAQEQYF.